This TCR beta chain was sequenced in a study of kidney transplant recipient with SARS-CoV-2 infection. V lost 5 bases to trimming and J lost 3 bases, with 19 bases between them. The CDR3 length is 16 residues. TCRdb fed the reads into MiXCR, producing one record per CDR3 protein. Counted here are under 300,000 distinct CDR3 sequences, around 26% occurring once; the ten biggest clones make up less than 8.5%. This clonotype has a count of ten or more. The sequence came from a male patient between 25 and 40 years old who had COVID-19 and was a kidney transplant recipient. Some T cells may have come from the graft donor. The source was a blood sample, collected at baseline and between days 110 and 120 from a kidney transplant recipient. V usage is TRBV12-3 or TRBV12-4 and J usage is TRBJ1-2; D is unresolved. The CDR3 region is CASSPYADQRYYGYTF. CDR3 in DNA: TGTGCCAGCAGTCCATACGCGGATCAGCGGTACTATGGCTACACCTTC.